Following are 8 T cell receptor beta chains from one sample sequenced in a study of blood T cell repertoires in COVID-19. The data were produced by immunoSEQ multiplex PCR, yet TCRdb's version contains in-frame clones alone and is incomplete. The sample has some 110,000 clones; approximately 88% are singletons. The sample was peripheral blood. All receptors come from a woman aged 65 to 85 with acute or convalescent COVID-19.

The gene calls are TRBV19 and TRBJ2-7, with 7 positions matching TRBD1. This CDR3 is built from 15 residues. Germline-derived CDR1 and CDR2 are LNHDA and SQIVND (reference sequence). The junction had 10 bases not matched to a gene; V was cut back by 5 bases and J by 3 bases. This chain's CDR3 is CASSLKGAEGYEQYF. The CDR3 DNA reads as TGTGCCAGTAGTCTGAAGGGGGCGGAAGGCTACGAGCAGTACTTC.

The chain couples TRBV6-7 to TRBJ2-5; D remains ambiguous. TRBV6-7 is noted as an ORF with a role that remains uncertain. The CDR3 contains 12 residues. The V gene lost 6 bases and the J gene lost 5 bases, with 10 bases spanning the gap. This CDR3 is CASSLRMETQYF. CDR3 bases: TGTGCCAGCAGCCTCCGTATGGAGACCCAGTACTTC.

V is TRBV14 and J is TRBJ2-1; 15 bases line up with TRBD2. The germline V gene has CDR1 SGHDN and CDR2 FVKESK. J was trimmed by 3 bases and V by 3 bases; bases with no gene match: 6. The CDR3 is 18 residues long. This chain's CDR3 is CASSQPGLAGGHYNEQFF. For the CDR3, the DNA is TGTGCCAGCAGCCAGCCGGGACTAGCGGGGGGCCACTACAATGAGCAGTTCTTC.

The chain couples TRBV7-6 to TRBJ2-3; a weak D match, TRBD1 (6 bases). The CDR3 runs 14 residues. Germline V gene sequence: CDR1 SGHVS, CDR2 FNYEAQ. V lost 5 bases, J lost 0 bases, and 9 bases lay in between. For the CDR3, the DNA is TGTGCCAGCAGCCCGGGACAAAGCACAGATACGCAGTATTTT. Encoded protein: CASSPGQSTDTQYF. Full variable domain (rest looked up from reference TRBV7-6 and TRBJ2-3): GAGVSQSPRYKVTKRGQDVALRCDPISGHVSLYWYRQALGQGPEFLTYFNYEAQQDKSGLPNDRFSAERPEGSISTLTIQRTEQRDSAMYRCASSPGQSTDTQYFGPGTRLTVL.

The chain carries TRBV30 and TRBJ1-6, with D unclear. Between the trimmed V and J ends, which lost 2 bases and 2 bases, there was a span of 16 bases. Looked up from germline, CDR1 is GTSNPN and CDR2 is SVGIG (reference sequence). The CDR3 loop spans 17 amino acids. The DNA for the CDR3 is TGTGCCTGGAGTCCCCCTAAGTCAGGCGCCTATAATTCACCCCTCCACTTT. Translating it yields CAWSPPKSGAYNSPLHF.

The chain links TRBV24-1 to TRBJ1-5; no firm D call. Looked up from germline, CDR1 is KGHDR and CDR2 is SFDVKD. V dropped 0 bases and J dropped 0 bases, with 17 bases sitting between them. This CDR3 is 19 amino acids long. The CDR3 DNA reads TGTGCCACCAGTGATTTGGGTCAGACGACGGACTATAGCAATCAGCCCCAGCATTTT. It encodes CATSDLGQTTDYSNQPQHF.

The chain is built from TRBV3-1 (or the pseudogene TRBV3-2) and TRBJ2-5; 13 nucleotides line up with TRBD2. Germline V gene data show CDR1 as LGHDT and CDR2 as YNNKEL (reference sequence). The CDR3 extends over 16 amino acids. The V segment lost 2 bases and the J segment 5 bases; nucleotides outside the gene matches: 5. The CDR3 reads CASSQLLAGGPETQYF. The CDR3 DNA follows: TGTGCCAGCAGCCAATTACTAGCGGGGGGGCCGGAGACCCAGTACTTC.

The V gene is TRBV3-1 (or the pseudogene TRBV3-2), the J gene TRBJ2-5; tentatively, D is TRBD2 (5 bases). The CDR3 runs to 16 residues. The germline V gene has CDR1 LGHDT and CDR2 YNNKEL (reference sequence). V dropped 7 bases and J dropped 4 bases, with 22 bases sitting between them. CDR3 nucleotides: TGTGCCAGCACCCTCGGAGGTGGAGGAGGCAGAGAGACCCAGTACTTC. This translates into CASTLGGGGGRETQYF.